The clone carrying this TCR beta chain was observed at least ten times. Its target is not known. The sample's time point: sample taken at primary tumor resection. TCRdb re-called the 5' RACE reads with MiXCR, one entry per CDR3 protein. Of 17,000 or so distinct CDR3 sequences listed, 7% to 7.5% are singletons. The sample originates from a study of spatial heterogeneity in lung cancer. Overall study results and limits: Intratumoral expanded alpha and beta TCR counts were found to track tumor mutation counts.

V was pared by 2 bases and J by 2 bases, with 6 bases between. The length of the CDR3 is 14 residues. Specimen: lung tumor tissue, collected at surgery. This receptor was identified in a female donor with early-stage non-small cell lung cancer. The chain recombines TRBV12-3 or TRBV12-4 with TRBJ2-2; D is unclear. This chain's CDR3 is CASSLNRNTGELFF. CDR3 DNA: TGTGCCAGCAGTTTAAACAGAAACACCGGGGAGCTGTTTTTT.